This T cell receptor beta chain was found in a study of T cells in Graves' hyperthyroidism and ophthalmopathy. Study results and caveats: Before onset, by a median of approximately 5.9 months, the model predicted ophthalmopathy.

To note about this clonotype: Its antigen remains unknown.

V lost 5 bases and J lost 1, with 14 bases in between. Germline V gene data show CDR1 as SGHAT and CDR2 as FQNNGV. This CDR3 comprises 16 residues. Diagnostic decisions used clinical symptoms, serum thyroxine and TRAb, thyroid ultrasound and orbital computed tomography. There were TCR beta CDR3 regions amplified from RNA transcripts. The study used the HTBI primer set for a first-round RT-PCR of the TCR CDR3. Via MiXCR, TCRdb re-called the multiplex PCR reads, giving one row per CDR3 protein. Among about 37,000 distinct CDR3 sequences, around 56% were seen once, and the ten largest hold 17%. The sequenced sample consisted of blood. The TCR originated in a man aged 40-55 years with Graves' ophthalmopathy. This rearrangement joins TRBV11-2 to TRBJ2-2; tentative D call: TRBD1 (5 bases). Here the CDR3 reads CASSDQMQGNTGELFF. In nucleotides, the CDR3 is TGTGCCAGCAGCGACCAGATGCAGGGGAACACCGGGGAGCTGTTTTTT.